Detailed here is one T cell receptor beta chain. No antigen is known for it. The sample belongs to a study of T cell responses to AZD1222 COVID-19 vaccine. Generated by immunoSEQ multiplex PCR, the TCRdb table keeps only in-frame clones and is missing some. Of 150,000 to 200,000 clones in the sample, around 94% were seen once. Whole-study findings and limits: Repertoire sampling was restricted to post-peak T cell response timepoints. Unmutated variant regions are reportedly targeted by nearly half of spike-specific TCRs.

The CDR3 extends over 13 amino acids. V lost 6 bases to trimming and J lost 2 bases, with 11 bases between them. The genes are TRBV12-3 or TRBV12-4 and TRBJ2-7; no reliable D call. The origin of this receptor is an adult who received the MenACWY meningococcal vaccine as a control. The sequences come from peripheral blood, collected 28 days after the second dose of the MenACWY control vaccine. The CDR3 region has the DNA TGTGCCAGCAGCTACGTCTTGACCTACGAGCAGTACTTC. Its translation is CASSYVLTYEQYF.